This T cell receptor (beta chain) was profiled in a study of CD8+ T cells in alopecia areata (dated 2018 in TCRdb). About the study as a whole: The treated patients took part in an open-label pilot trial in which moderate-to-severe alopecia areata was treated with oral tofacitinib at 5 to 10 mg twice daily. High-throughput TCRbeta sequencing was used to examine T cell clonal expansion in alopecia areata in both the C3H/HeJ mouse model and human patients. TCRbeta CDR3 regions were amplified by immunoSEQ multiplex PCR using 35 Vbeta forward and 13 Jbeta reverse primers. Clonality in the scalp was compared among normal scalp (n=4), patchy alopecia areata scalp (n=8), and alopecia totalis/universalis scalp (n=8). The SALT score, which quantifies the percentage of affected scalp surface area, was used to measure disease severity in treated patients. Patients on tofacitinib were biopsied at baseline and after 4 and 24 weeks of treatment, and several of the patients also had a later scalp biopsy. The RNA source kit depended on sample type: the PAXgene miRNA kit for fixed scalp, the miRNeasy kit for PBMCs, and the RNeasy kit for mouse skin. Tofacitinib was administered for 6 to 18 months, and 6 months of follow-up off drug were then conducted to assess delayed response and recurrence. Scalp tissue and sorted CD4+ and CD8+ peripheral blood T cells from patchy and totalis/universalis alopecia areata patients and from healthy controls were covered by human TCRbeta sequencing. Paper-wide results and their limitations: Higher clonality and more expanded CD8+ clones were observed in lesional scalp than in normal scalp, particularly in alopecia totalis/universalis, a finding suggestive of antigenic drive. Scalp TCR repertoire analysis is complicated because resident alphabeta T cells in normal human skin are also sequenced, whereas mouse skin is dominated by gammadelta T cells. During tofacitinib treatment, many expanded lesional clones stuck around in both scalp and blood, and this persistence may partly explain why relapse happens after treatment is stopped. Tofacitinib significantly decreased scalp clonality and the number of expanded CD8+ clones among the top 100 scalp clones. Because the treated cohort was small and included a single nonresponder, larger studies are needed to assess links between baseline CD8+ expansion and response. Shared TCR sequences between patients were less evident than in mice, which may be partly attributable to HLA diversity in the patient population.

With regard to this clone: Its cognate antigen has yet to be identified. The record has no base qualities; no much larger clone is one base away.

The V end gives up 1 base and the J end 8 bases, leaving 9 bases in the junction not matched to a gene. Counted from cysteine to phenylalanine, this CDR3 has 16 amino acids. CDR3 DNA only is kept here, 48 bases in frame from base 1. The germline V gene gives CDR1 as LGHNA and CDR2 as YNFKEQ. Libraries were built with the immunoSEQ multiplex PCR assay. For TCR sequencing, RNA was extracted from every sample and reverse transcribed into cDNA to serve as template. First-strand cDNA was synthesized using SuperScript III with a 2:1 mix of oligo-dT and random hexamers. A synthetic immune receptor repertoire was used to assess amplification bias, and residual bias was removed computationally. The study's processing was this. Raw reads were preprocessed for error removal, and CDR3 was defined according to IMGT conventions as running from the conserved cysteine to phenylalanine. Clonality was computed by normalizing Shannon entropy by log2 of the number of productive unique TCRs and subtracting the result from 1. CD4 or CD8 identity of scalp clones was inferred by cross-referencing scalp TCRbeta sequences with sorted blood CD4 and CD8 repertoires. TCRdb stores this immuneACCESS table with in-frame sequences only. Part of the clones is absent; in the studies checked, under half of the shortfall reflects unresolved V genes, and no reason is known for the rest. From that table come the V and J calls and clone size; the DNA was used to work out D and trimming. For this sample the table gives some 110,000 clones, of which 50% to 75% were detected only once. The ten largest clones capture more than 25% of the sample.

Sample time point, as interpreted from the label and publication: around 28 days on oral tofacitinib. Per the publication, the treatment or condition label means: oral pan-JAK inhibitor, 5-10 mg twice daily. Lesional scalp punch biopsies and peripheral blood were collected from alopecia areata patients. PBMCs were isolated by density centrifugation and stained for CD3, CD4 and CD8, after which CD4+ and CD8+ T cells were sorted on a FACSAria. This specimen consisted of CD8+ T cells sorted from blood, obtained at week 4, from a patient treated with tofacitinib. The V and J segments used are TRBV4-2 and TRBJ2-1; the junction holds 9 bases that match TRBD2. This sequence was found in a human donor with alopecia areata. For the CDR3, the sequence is CASSQGSGGGADEQFF. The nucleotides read TGTGCCAGCAGCCAAGGGTCTGGCGGGGGGGCCGATGAGCAGTTCTTC.